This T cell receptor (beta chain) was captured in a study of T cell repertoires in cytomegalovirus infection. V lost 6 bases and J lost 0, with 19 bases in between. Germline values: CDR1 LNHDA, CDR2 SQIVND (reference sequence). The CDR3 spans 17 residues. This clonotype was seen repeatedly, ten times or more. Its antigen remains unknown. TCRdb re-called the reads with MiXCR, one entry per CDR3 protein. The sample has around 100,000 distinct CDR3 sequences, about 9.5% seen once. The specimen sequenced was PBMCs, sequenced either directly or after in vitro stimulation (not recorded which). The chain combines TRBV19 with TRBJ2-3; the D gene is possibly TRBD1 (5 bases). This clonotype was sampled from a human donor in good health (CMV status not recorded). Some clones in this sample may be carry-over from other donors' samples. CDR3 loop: CASRSRGLKTSTDTQYF. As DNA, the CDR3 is TGTGCCAGTAGATCTAGGGGCTTAAAAACTAGCACAGATACGCAGTATTTT.